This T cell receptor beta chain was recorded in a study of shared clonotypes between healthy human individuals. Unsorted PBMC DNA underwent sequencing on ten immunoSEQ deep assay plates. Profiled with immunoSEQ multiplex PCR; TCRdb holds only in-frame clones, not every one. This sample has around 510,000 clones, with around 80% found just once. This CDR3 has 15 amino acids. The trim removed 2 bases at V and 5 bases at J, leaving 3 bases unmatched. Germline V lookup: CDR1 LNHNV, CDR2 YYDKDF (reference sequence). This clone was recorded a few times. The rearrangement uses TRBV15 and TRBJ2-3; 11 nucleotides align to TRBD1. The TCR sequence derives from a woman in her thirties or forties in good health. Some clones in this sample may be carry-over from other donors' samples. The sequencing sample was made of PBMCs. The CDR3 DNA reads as TGTGCCACCAGCAGACGGACAGGGGGCATAGATACGCAGTATTTT. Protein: CATSRRTGGIDTQYF. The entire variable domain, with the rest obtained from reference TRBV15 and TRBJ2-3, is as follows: DAMVIQNPRYQVTQFGKPVTLSCSQTLNHNVMYWYQQKSSQAPKLLFHYYDKDFNNEADTPDNFQSRRPNTSFCFLDIRSPGLGDTAMYLCATSRRTGGIDTQYFGPGTRLTVL.